The rows below give T cell receptor beta chains drawn from one sample of a study of cytotoxic CD8 clonotypes in ibrutinib-treated CLL. Assay used: immunoSEQ multiplex PCR; TCRdb lists only in-frame clones, some missing. Of 130,000 or so clones detected, approximately 80% appear once; the ten largest clones hold less than 30%. The sample in question was PBMCs, obtained after 12 months of ibrutinib treatment. These receptors were obtained from a human donor with chronic lymphocytic leukemia. Each CDR3 is given with its conserved first and last residue. D genes are given only for firm matches. For some rows the clone size is stated as once, few or many, or as a class when expanded; others skip it.

D gene,V gene,clone size,J gene,CDR3 protein,CDR3 DNA
-,TRBV19,-,TRBJ1-1,CASRQRMNTEAFF,TGTGCCAGCCGACAGCGCATGAACACTGAAGCTTTCTTT
TRBD1,TRBV18,many,TRBJ1-2,CASSPRDSDTNYGYTF,TGTGCCAGCTCACCAAGGGACAGTGACACTAACTATGGCTACACCTTC
TRBD2,TRBV30,-,TRBJ2-7,CAWRSLAGAAYEQYF,TGTGCCTGGAGATCACTAGCGGGAGCGGCCTACGAGCAGTACTTC
-,TRBV6-4,-,TRBJ1-2,CASSDLAYLLDGYTF,TGTGCCAGCAGTGATCTCGCATATTTGCTGGATGGCTACACCTTC
-,TRBV11-2,-,TRBJ1-2,CASSETVHLSGYTF,TGTGCCAGCAGCGAGACGGTTCACTTGAGTGGCTACACCTTC
-,TRBV6-1,-,TRBJ2-3,CASSEANIHTDTQYF,TGTGCCAGCAGTGAAGCCAACATCCACACAGATACGCAGTATTTT
TRBD1,TRBV6-5,-,TRBJ1-4,CASSPGTGPKLFF,TGTGCCAGCAGCCCCGGGACAGGGCCCAAACTGTTTTTT
-,TRBV13,-,TRBJ2-1,CASSPGQKNNEQFF,TGTGCCAGCAGTCCCGGACAGAAAAACAATGAGCAGTTCTTC
-,TRBV4-2,few,TRBJ1-2,CASSPRTLLTNYGYTF,TGTGCCAGCAGCCCCCGGACACTACTAACTAACTATGGCTACACCTTC
-,TRBV5-1,-,TRBJ2-7,CASSSEWEEQYF,TGCGCCAGCAGCTCTGAGTGGGAGGAGCAGTACTTC
TRBD1,TRBV13,-,TRBJ2-7,CASSFDGTGVNEQYF,TGTGCCAGCAGCTTTGACGGGACAGGGGTCAACGAGCAGTACTTC
TRBD1,TRBV18,-,TRBJ2-7,CASSLGQGAYEQYF,TGTGCCAGCTCGCTTGGACAGGGGGCTTACGAGCAGTACTTC
-,TRBV4-1,-,TRBJ2-5,CASSQDSGLLETQYF,TGCGCCAGCAGCCAAGATTCGGGTTTGCTGGAGACCCAGTACTTC
-,TRBV7-8,-,TRBJ1-1,CASSISMRFAFF,TGTGCCAGCAGCATCTCAATGCGGTTCGCTTTCTTT
TRBD1,TRBV7-2,-,TRBJ2-1,CASSSDRVSNEQFF,TGTGCCAGCAGCTCCGACAGGGTCTCCAATGAGCAGTTCTTC
-,TRBV7-9,-,TRBJ1-3,CASSLREALGWGNTIYF,TGTGCCAGCAGCTTACGAGAGGCCTTAGGATGGGGAAACACCATATATTTT
-,TRBV18,-,TRBJ2-3,CASSPTRQTDTQYF,TGTGCCAGCTCACCGACAAGACAGACAGATACGCAGTATTTT
TRBD2,TRBV13,-,TRBJ2-3,CASSTHSGGATDTQYF,TGTGCCAGCAGCACCCATAGCGGGGGGGCTACAGATACGCAGTATTTT
TRBD2,TRBV5-1,-,TRBJ2-3,CASSQRLAGVTDTQYF,TGCGCCAGCAGCCAGAGACTAGCGGGGGTCACAGATACGCAGTATTTT
-,TRBV7-2,-,TRBJ2-2,CASSLVGVGELFF,TGTGCCAGCAGCTTAGTGGGCGTAGGGGAGCTGTTTTTT
TRBD1,TRBV19,-,TRBJ1-1,CASGEKDRGVLNTEAFF,TGTGCCAGTGGAGAAAAAGACAGGGGAGTTTTGAACACTGAAGCTTTCTTT
-,TRBV5-6,-,TRBJ2-2,CASSPFFEAMNTGELFF,TGTGCCAGCAGCCCATTCTTCGAGGCCATGAACACCGGGGAGCTGTTTTTT
-,TRBV7-9,-,TRBJ2-7,CASIGGTYEQYF,TGTGCCAGCATCGGAGGGACCTACGAGCAGTACTTC
-,TRBV10-3,-,TRBJ1-2,CAINTRGQNSNYGYTF,TGTGCCATCAACACCAGAGGACAGAACTCTAACTATGGCTACACCTTC
-,TRBV5-6,-,TRBJ2-6,CASSETGTYSGANVLTF,TGTGCCAGCAGCGAGACAGGAACCTACTCTGGGGCCAACGTCCTGACTTTC
-,TRBV6-4,few,TRBJ1-2,CASSASSSLPYGYTF,TGTGCCAGCAGTGCATCCTCGAGTCTCCCATATGGCTACACCTTC
-,TRBV11-3,-,TRBJ2-7,CASSSLFDSQMYF,TGTGCCAGCAGCTCGTTATTCGACAGCCAAATGTACTTC
-,TRBV28,-,TRBJ2-7,CASRAGTLRYEQYF,TGTGCCAGCAGGGCCGGGACACTAAGATACGAGCAGTACTTC
TRBD1,TRBV5-1,-,TRBJ2-7,CASSPGTGSDEQYF,TGCGCCAGCAGCCCGGGGACAGGGTCCGACGAGCAGTACTTC
TRBD1,TRBV18,-,TRBJ2-7,CASSPTGTGAYEQYF,TGTGCCAGCTCACCCACCGGGACAGGGGCCTACGAGCAGTACTTC
TRBD1,TRBV7-8,few,TRBJ1-2,CASSLYDRGRSGYTF,TGTGCCAGCAGCTTATACGACAGGGGGCGGAGTGGCTACACCTTC
-,TRBV10-3,-,TRBJ1-1,CAISRAGDTEAFF,TGTGCCATCAGCAGGGCCGGGGACACTGAAGCTTTCTTT
-,TRBV7-8,-,TRBJ2-7,CASSSAGGTYEQYF,TGTGCCAGCAGCTCCGCAGGAGGGACCTACGAGCAGTACTTC
-,TRBV9,-,TRBJ1-1,CASSRDRYTEAFF,TGTGCCAGCAGCCGTGACAGGTACACTGAAGCTTTCTTT
TRBD1,TRBV2,-,TRBJ2-7,CAIANRDSPYEQYF,TGTGCCATCGCTAACCGGGACAGCCCCTACGAGCAGTACTTC
TRBD1,TRBV9,-,TRBJ1-2,CASSVRDSYGYTF,TGTGCCAGCAGCGTCAGGGACAGCTATGGCTACACCTTC
-,TRBV28,-,TRBJ2-1,CASSPPGREQFF,TGTGCCAGCAGTCCGCCCGGACGGGAGCAGTTCTTC
-,TRBV28,-,TRBJ2-7,CASSSLPAGTSYEQYF,TGTGCCAGCAGTTCCCTCCCGGCAGGTACCTCCTACGAGCAGTACTTC
TRBD1,TRBV28,once,TRBJ1-5,CASRNRGLGNQPQHF,TGTGCCAGCAGAAACAGGGGGTTGGGCAATCAGCCCCAGCATTTT
TRBD1,TRBV18,-,TRBJ1-3,CASSPGQPGSGNTIYF,TGTGCCAGCTCACCGGGACAGCCCGGCTCTGGAAACACCATATATTTT
-,TRBV7-8,-,TRBJ2-3,CASSLPGPGGDTQYF,TGTGCCAGCAGCTTACCGGGACCCGGTGGGGATACGCAGTATTTT
-,TRBV11-3,-,TRBJ2-7,CASSLDLRAPEQYF,TGTGCCAGCAGCTTGGATCTCAGGGCCCCCGAGCAGTACTTC
TRBD1,TRBV11-2,-,TRBJ2-1,CASSRDSYNEQFF,TGTGCCAGCAGCCGGGACAGTTACAATGAGCAGTTCTTC
-,TRBV5-6,-,TRBJ1-5,CASSSDPGGQPQHF,TGTGCCAGCAGCTCGGACCCGGGGGGTCAGCCCCAGCATTTT
TRBD1,TRBV7-8,-,TRBJ2-7,CASSLLGTVQYF,TGTGCCAGCAGCTTGCTAGGGACAGTACAGTACTTC
TRBD2,TRBV29-1,-,TRBJ2-1,CSVVGLAGDSYNEQFF,TGCAGCGTTGTTGGACTAGCGGGTGACTCCTACAATGAGCAGTTCTTC
TRBD1,TRBV2,-,TRBJ2-6,CARTGAGANVLTF,TGTGCCAGGACAGGGGCTGGGGCCAACGTCCTGACTTTC
TRBD2,TRBV6-1,-,TRBJ2-1,CASSAGTSGRDEQFF,TGTGCCAGCAGTGCAGGGACTAGCGGGAGGGATGAGCAGTTCTTC
TRBD1,TRBV4-3,-,TRBJ1-2,CASSQGDRGWDGYTF,TGCGCCAGCAGCCAAGGGGACAGGGGTTGGGATGGCTACACCTTC
-,TRBV2,-,TRBJ2-1,CASSRGHNEQFF,TGTGCCAGCAGCCGGGGCCACAATGAGCAGTTCTTC
-,TRBV23-1,-,TRBJ2-5,CASRATGQETQYF,TGCGCCAGCAGGGCCACAGGGCAAGAGACCCAGTACTTC